A single sample is the source of the 27 T cell receptor beta chains below, sequenced in a study of CD8 T cells in ankylosing spondylitis. Study-wide points: Blood of patients with ankylosing spondylitis appeared to be characterized by a TCR beta motif of several highly homologous variants.

These receptors' antigens are unknown. TCRdb used MiXCR to reprocess the 5' RACE reads, holding one entry per CDR3 protein. The table lists roughly 700,000 distinct CDR3 sequences, under 20% of them singletons. The sequenced sample was blood, either unsorted or a sorted T cell fraction (not recorded which). The source of these receptors is a male donor with ankylosing spondylitis.

The CDR3 region is CAISESHSGGNNNEQFF. CDR3 nucleotide sequence: TGTGCCATCAGTGAGTCGCATAGCGGGGGAAACAACAATGAGCAGTTCTTC. The genes are TRBV10-3 and TRBJ2-1, with 9 bases fitting TRBD2. The CDR3 has 17 residues. V was clipped by 0 bases and J by 5 bases; unmatched bases: 8. Germline CDR1 reads ENHRY; CDR2 reads SYGVKD.

The V call is TRBV12-3 or TRBV12-4, the J call TRBJ1-1, with D tentatively TRBD1 (6 bases). The ends were cut back, 5 bases at V and 5 bases at J, with 12 bases in the middle. The CDR3 is 13 amino acids. The CDR3 region has the DNA TGTGCCAGCAGTCTTCACACAGGGACTGAAGCTTTCTTT. Translation gives CASSLHTGTEAFF.

V usage is TRBV27 and J usage is TRBJ2-2, with TRBD2 matching over 16 bases. CDR3 length: 17 amino acids. V was pared by 7 bases and J by 5 bases, with 7 bases of the junction left unmatched. The V gene's germline CDR1 is MNHEY and CDR2 SMNVEV (reference sequence). The CDR3 region is CASTTTGLAGGTGELFF. CDR3 in DNA: TGTGCCAGCACCACCACGGGACTAGCGGGAGGGACCGGGGAGCTGTTTTTT.

This clonotype was counted between two and nine times. The genes are TRBV18 and TRBJ2-1; D is uncertain. Germline V gene lookup returns CDR1 KGHSH and CDR2 LQKENI. The V end was cut by 3 bases, the J end by 0 bases, with 12 bases between. The CDR3 runs 16 residues. In DNA, the CDR3 is TGTGCCAGCTCACCCTATACGGGTAACTCCTACAATGAGCAGTTCTTC. Protein sequence: CASSPYTGNSYNEQFF. The whole variable domain, remainder taken from reference TRBV18 and TRBJ2-1, is NAGVMQNPRHLVRRRGQEARLRCSPMKGHSHVYWYRQLPEEGLKFMVYLQKENIIDESGMPKERFSAEFPKEGPSILRIQQVVRGDSAAYFCASSPYTGNSYNEQFFGPGTRLTVL.

This clonotype was detected only a few times. The V gene is TRBV20-1, the J gene TRBJ2-1; the match to TRBD2 covers 7 bases. With V trimmed by 1 base and J by 7 bases, 16 bases remained unmatched. Germline CDR1 and CDR2: DFQATT and SNEGSKA (reference sequence). The CDR3 totals 17 residues. The CDR3, as DNA: TGCAGTGCTAGAGGGGGGGGAGGGCGAAGACTAAGGAATGAGCAGTTCTTC. Its translation: CSARGGGGRRLRNEQFF.

This clonotype showed up just a few times. The chain carries TRBV27 and TRBJ2-3, with D perhaps assigned TRBD1 or TRBD2 (6 bases each). Trimming stripped 1 base from V and 1 base from J, with 15 bases between. Germline V gives CDR1 MNHEY, CDR2 SMNVEV (reference sequence). The CDR3 is 17 amino acids. This CDR3 reads CASSLYAGGSGTDTQYF. DNA for the CDR3: TGTGCCAGCAGTTTATACGCCGGGGGCAGTGGCACAGATACGCAGTATTTT.

The table lists this clonotype with a few counts. The chain uses TRBV11-1 and TRBJ2-3, with 9 bases fitting TRBD2. V lost 7 bases, J lost 4 bases, and 18 bases stayed unmatched. The V gene's germline CDR1 is SGHAT and CDR2 FQDESV (reference sequence). CDR3 size: 18 residues. The CDR3 region has the DNA TGTGCCAGCACCTTTCCCTCCTGGGGGCGGGAGGGCCCAGATACGCAGTATTTT. It is translated as CASTFPSWGREGPDTQYF.

This chain uses TRBV12-3 or TRBV12-4 with TRBJ1-1; weak D call: TRBD1 (6 bases). Between the trimmed V and J ends, which lost 4 bases and 0 bases, there was a span of 9 bases. The CDR3 length is 14 residues. Written as DNA, the CDR3 is TGTGCCAGCAGTTCAGGGGACTTGAACACTGAAGCTTTCTTT. Protein: CASSSGDLNTEAFF.

J is TRBJ2-1 and V is TRBV4-1; TRBD2 matches 7 bases. Germline V CDR1 and CDR2: MGHRA, YSYEKL. The CDR3 is made up of 14 amino acids. The V segment lost 1 base and the J segment 4 bases; nucleotides outside the gene matches: 1. The CDR3 DNA reads as TGCGCCAGCAGCCAAGTGCGGGAGTACAATGAGCAGTTCTTC. It encodes CASSQVREYNEQFF.

The V gene is TRBV20-1, the J gene TRBJ2-3; TRBD2 agrees at 10 bases. Germline V gene sequence: CDR1 DFQATT, CDR2 SNEGSKA (reference sequence). The CDR3 is 13 residues long. V was clipped by 7 bases and J by 7 bases; unmatched bases: 8. The CDR3, as DNA: TGCAGTGAACCGGGACTAGCGTTGAATACGCAGTATTTT. This codes for CSEPGLALNTQYF.

The V gene is TRBV29-1, the J gene TRBJ2-7; the match to TRBD1 covers 11 bases. Germline CDR1 is SQVTM and CDR2 is ANQGSEA. Germline trimming cut 5 bases from V and 1 base from J; bases unmatched to any gene: 10. This CDR3 contains 16 residues. CDR3 in DNA: TGCAGCGTTTACTACGGAGGGACAGGGGGTTCCTACGAGCAGTACTTC. Translating it yields CSVYYGGTGGSYEQYF.

This clonotype was found a few times. J is TRBJ2-1 and V is TRBV6-5; TRBD2 aligns across 10 bases. Germline lookup yields CDR1 MNHEY and CDR2 SVGAGI. V was clipped by 0 bases and J by 6 bases; unmatched bases: 8. The CDR3 runs 17 residues. CDR3: CASSYSGGLASPNEQFF. The DNA for the CDR3 is TGTGCCAGCAGTTACTCGGGGGGACTAGCGAGTCCCAATGAGCAGTTCTTC.

The chain is built from TRBV10-2 and TRBJ2-7; 7 bases are a match to TRBD1. The germline CDR1 and CDR2 sequences are WSHSY and SAAADI. The V segment lost 7 bases and the J segment 3 bases; nucleotides outside the gene matches: 6. This CDR3 contains 13 residues. CDR3 sequence reads: CASKSGQNYEQYF. The CDR3 DNA reads TGCGCCAGCAAATCGGGACAGAACTACGAGCAGTACTTC.

The gene calls are TRBV11-2 and TRBJ2-3, with 10 bases matching TRBD2. This CDR3 comprises 16 residues. J gave up 2 bases and V 3 bases, and 5 bases lay outside the gene matches. Germline V lookup: CDR1 SGHAT, CDR2 FQNNGV. In DNA form, the CDR3 reads TGTGCCAGCAGCTTTGGTAGCGGGGGGCCCACAGATACGCAGTATTTT. As protein: CASSFGSGGPTDTQYF.

CDR3 nucleotide sequence: TGCAGTGCTAGAGAGTTGGGTAGGGGTTTCGTCAATGAGCAGTTCTTC. Amino acids: CSARELGRGFVNEQFF. J is TRBJ2-1 and V is TRBV20-1, with a weak D call TRBD1 (5 bases). CDR1 is DFQATT and CDR2 is SNEGSKA in the germline V gene (reference sequence). The V end lost 0 bases, the J end lost 6 bases, and 18 bases lay between the germline ends. There are 16 residues in the CDR3.

The chain uses TRBV5-6 and TRBJ2-2; D may be TRBD2 (6 bases). Between the trimmed V and J ends, which lost 4 bases and 1 base, there was a span of 14 bases. In germline, CDR1 is SGHDT, CDR2 YYEEEE. CDR3 length: 16 amino acids. The CDR3 reads CASSTGDPLNTGELFF. The CDR3 DNA reads TGTGCCAGCAGCACGGGGGACCCCTTGAACACCGGGGAGCTGTTTTTT.

This clonotype was observed a handful of times. The rearrangement uses TRBV6-5 and TRBJ1-5; perhaps TRBD1 as D (5 bases). The germline V and J ends were trimmed by 1 base and 7 bases, with 11 bases remaining between them. Germline CDR1 is MNHEY and CDR2 is SVGAGI. This CDR3 is 14 amino acids long. The CDR3 nucleotides are TGTGCCAGCAGTTACTACGGGGGAGGGCAGCCCCAGCATTTT. Amino acid sequence: CASSYYGGGQPQHF.

This rearrangement joins TRBV4-3 to TRBJ2-1; D not certain. Germline CDR1 and CDR2: LGHNA and YSLEER. Trimming took off 0 bases at V and 4 bases at J, with 13 bases between the two ends. This CDR3 spans 16 amino acids. The CDR3 DNA sequence: TGCGCCAGCAGCCAAGATTGGGGAAATCATTACAATGAGCAGTTCTTC. Its protein is CASSQDWGNHYNEQFF.

J is TRBJ2-3 and V is TRBV24-1; 9 positions agree with TRBD2. Germline CDR1 KGHDR, CDR2 SFDVKD. V lost 5 bases to trimming and J lost 4 bases; unmatched junction nucleotides: 6. CDR3 length: 15 residues. CDR3 coding DNA: TGTGCCACCAGTGGGGGGACTAGCTTGCCAGATACGCAGTATTTT. It specifies CATSGGTSLPDTQYF.

The chain has TRBV23-1 and TRBJ2-7; D is possibly TRBD2 (5 bases). TRBV23-1 falls under the ORF class, with uncertain function. Trimming removed 6 bases from V and 0 bases from J, with 21 bases in between. This CDR3 has 17 amino acids. The CDR3 is CASSLRSPGFTSYEQYF. CDR3 DNA sequence: TGCGCCAGCAGCCTAAGATCGCCGGGATTTACCTCCTACGAGCAGTACTTC.

This clonotype has only a few counts. This rearrangement joins TRBV12-3 or TRBV12-4 to TRBJ1-1; weak D call: TRBD1 (5 bases). The ends were cut back, 6 bases at V and 4 bases at J, with 15 bases in the middle. This CDR3 has 14 residues. In DNA, the CDR3 is TGTGCCAGCAGCGGTCCACAGGCTTCCACTGAAGCTTTCTTT. Amino acid sequence: CASSGPQASTEAFF.

This clonotype was observed a few times. The J gene is TRBJ2-1, the V gene TRBV4-2, with 8 bases aligning to TRBD2. This CDR3 region has 14 residues. Unmatched junction bases numbered 4, after V lost 1 base and J lost 8 bases. Germline V lookup: CDR1 LGHNA, CDR2 YNFKEQ. CDR3 loop: CASSQGLAQDEQFF. CDR3 bases: TGTGCCAGCAGCCAAGGACTAGCGCAGGATGAGCAGTTCTTC.

CDR3: CASSYDSGSGNTIYF. In DNA form, the CDR3 reads TGCGCCAGCAGCTACGACAGCGGCTCTGGAAACACCATATATTTT. V usage is TRBV5-1 and J usage is TRBJ1-3, with D maybe TRBD1 (5 bases). Germline V lookup: CDR1 SGHRS, CDR2 YFSETQ. V lost 3 bases, J lost 0 bases, and 10 bases lay in between. This CDR3 has 15 residues. Looking up the rest from reference TRBV5-1 and TRBJ1-3 gives the full variable domain: KAGVTQTPRYLIKTRGQQVTLSCSPISGHRSVSWYQQTPGQGLQFLFEYFSETQRNKGNFPGRFSGRQFSNSRSEMNVSTLELGDSALYLCASSYDSGSGNTIYFGEGSWLTVV.

The gene calls are TRBV7-9 and TRBJ2-1, with 7 bases that match TRBD1. This CDR3 is 14 amino acids long. V dropped 5 bases and J dropped 10; count of bases not matched to a gene: 11. Germline CDR1 and CDR2: SEHNR and FQNEAQ (reference sequence). CDR3 amino acids: CASSPTLGDREQFF. CDR3 coding DNA: TGTGCCAGCAGCCCAACCCTAGGGGACAGAGAGCAGTTCTTC.

The chain combines TRBV20-1 with TRBJ2-1; 12 bases align to TRBD2. This CDR3 is built from 16 residues. V gave up 3 bases and J gave up 7 bases; unmatched junction bases: 10. CDR1 DFQATT and CDR2 SNEGSKA come from the germline V gene (reference sequence). CDR3 protein: CSASARTSGKVNEQFF. Written as DNA, the CDR3 is TGCAGTGCTAGTGCAAGGACTAGCGGGAAGGTTAATGAGCAGTTCTTC.

This clonotype was counted a few times. CDR3 sequence: CSVVGVAGAEETQYF. The CDR3 coding sequence is TGCAGCGTTGTAGGAGTAGCGGGAGCGGAAGAGACCCAGTACTTC. The V call is TRBV29-1, the J call TRBJ2-5, with 9 bases fitting TRBD2. Germline values: CDR1 SQVTM, CDR2 ANQGSEA. Unmatched junction bases numbered 9, after V lost 4 bases and J lost 3 bases. CDR3 length: 15 residues.

This clonotype has only a few counts. This chain joins TRBV4-1 and TRBJ2-3; tentatively, D is TRBD1 or TRBD2 (5 bases each). The CDR3 consists of 14 residues. V lost 2 bases and J 9 bases, leaving 15 bases between the germline ends. Germline V gives CDR1 MGHRA, CDR2 YSYEKL. The CDR3 coding sequence is TGCGCCAGCAGCCAACTTCCGGGGTGGGGGACGCAGTATTTT. This sequence encodes CASSQLPGWGTQYF.